Below are 32 T cell receptor beta chains sequenced from a single sample in a study of blood T cell repertoires in COVID-19. Generated by immunoSEQ multiplex PCR, the TCRdb table keeps only in-frame clones and is missing some. This table has tens of thousands of clones, approximately 70% appearing once. The sequencing sample was made of peripheral blood. The receptors originated from a man aged 80 or over with acute or convalescent COVID-19.

The J gene is TRBJ1-5, the V gene TRBV7-2, with D tentatively TRBD1 (5 bases). With 1 base removed from V and 1 base from J, the gap between germline ends came to 14 bases. This CDR3 comprises 17 residues. Germline V gene lookup returns CDR1 SGHTA and CDR2 FQGNSA. The CDR3 is CASSLVAGFESNQPQHF. The CDR3 region has the DNA TGTGCCAGCAGCTTAGTGGCAGGGTTTGAGAGCAATCAGCCCCAGCATTTT.

V and J are TRBV7-9 and TRBJ2-7; D is perhaps TRBD2 (6 bases). Trimming cost V 1 base and J 2 bases, with 15 bases left between them. Germline V gene data show CDR1 as SEHNR and CDR2 as FQNEAQ (reference sequence). The CDR3 totals 16 residues. The CDR3 DNA reads as TGTGCCAGCAGCTTAGGGGCTTGGGGGAGGACCTACGAGCAGTACTTC. This encodes CASSLGAWGRTYEQYF.

This chain links TRBV7-8 with TRBJ2-7; D perhaps matches TRBD1 (5 bases). The CDR3 is made up of 11 amino acids. Germline CDR1 SGHVS, CDR2 FQNEAQ. Trimming removed 6 bases from V and 6 bases from J, with 9 bases in between. This chain's CDR3 is CASRSGREQYF. CDR3 nucleotides: TGTGCCAGCAGGTCAGGGCGCGAGCAGTACTTC.

The chain recombines TRBV6-5 with TRBJ2-7; 11 bases fit TRBD2. V shed 6 bases, J shed 4 bases, and the junction held 8 bases outside the gene matches. The CDR3 totals 15 residues. Per the germline V gene, CDR1 is MNHEY and CDR2 is SVGAGI. The CDR3 spells CASRPLAGVPYEQYF. CDR3 sequence (DNA): TGTGCCAGCAGGCCACTAGCGGGAGTACCTTACGAGCAGTACTTC.

This clone has only one observation. The chain uses TRBV11-1 and TRBJ2-7; unclear D gene. The V end was cut by 6 bases, the J end by 1 base, with 7 bases between. The CDR3 covers 12 residues. The germline gives CDR1 SGHAT, CDR2 FQDESV (reference sequence). CDR3 DNA sequence: TGTGCCAGCAGTCAATCATCCTACGAGCAGTACTTC. This gives the protein CASSQSSYEQYF.

The chain is built from TRBV18 and TRBJ1-1; 7 positions agree with TRBD1. From germline, CDR1 is KGHSH and CDR2 LQKENI. This CDR3 region has 15 residues. Trimming removed 3 bases from V and 0 bases from J; junction bases left unmatched: 4. The CDR3 is CASSPGQLMNTEAFF. The CDR3 DNA reads as TGTGCCAGCTCACCGGGACAGCTAATGAACACTGAAGCTTTCTTT.

This chain joins TRBV5-4 and TRBJ1-1; D perhaps matches TRBD1 (5 bases). CDR1 is SGHNT, CDR2 YYREEE, per germline (reference sequence). The CDR3 length is 14 residues. Trimming cost V 0 bases and J 0 bases, with 6 bases left between them. The CDR3 DNA reads as TGTGCCAGCAGCTTGGCCAGGGTGAACACTGAAGCTTTCTTT. It yields the protein CASSLARVNTEAFF.

A word on this clone: One end of the junction is discordant with germline, which a read error may explain. The V call is TRBV3-1 (or the pseudogene TRBV3-2), the J call TRBJ2-7; TRBD1 might be the D (5 bases). The CDR3 covers 13 residues. Germline V lookup: CDR1 LGHDT, CDR2 YNNKEL (reference sequence). This chain's CDR3 is CASSQDQKGAYRF. The CDR3 nucleotides read TGTGCCAGCAGCCAAGATCAAAAAGGGGCGTATCGCTTC.

This chain links TRBV7-2 with TRBJ1-2; D gene uncertain. V was trimmed by 8 bases and J by 8 bases, leaving 24 bases between them. Germline V gene lookup returns CDR1 SGHTA and CDR2 FQGNSA. There are 15 residues in the CDR3. The CDR3 is CASSPSPFQTRGYTF. The CDR3 nucleotides are TGTGCCAGCTCCCCGTCCCCCTTTCAGACTAGGGGCTACACCTTC.

The chain carries TRBV7-8 and TRBJ1-1, with D perhaps TRBD1 (6 bases). With 7 bases removed from V and 6 bases from J, the gap between germline ends came to 18 bases. Germline CDR1 SGHVS, CDR2 FQNEAQ. There are 14 residues in the CDR3. CDR3 region: CASKLGGVISEAFF. Written as DNA, the CDR3 is TGTGCCAGCAAATTAGGGGGAGTCATATCTGAAGCTTTCTTT. Full variable domain (missing parts from reference TRBV7-8 and TRBJ1-1): GAGVSQSPRYKVAKRGQDVALRCDPISGHVSLFWYQQALGQGPEFLTYFQNEAQLDKSGLPSDRFFAERPEGSVSTLKIQRTQQEDSAVYLCASKLGGVISEAFFGQGTRLTVV.

The chain links TRBV3-1 (or the pseudogene TRBV3-2) to TRBJ2-1; D may be TRBD2 (7 bases). The CDR3 contains 12 residues. Per germline, CDR1 LGHDT and CDR2 YNNKEL (reference sequence). V dropped 8 bases and J dropped 9 bases, with 14 bases sitting between them. Here the CDR3 DNA reads TGTGCCAGCGGACTGGGGGGGCGTGAGCAGTTCTTC. This sequence encodes CASGLGGREQFF.

The V gene is TRBV7-9, the J gene TRBJ2-7; 9 bases are shared with TRBD1. The CDR3 sequence is 14 residues long. V lost 5 bases to trimming and J lost 4 bases; unmatched junction nucleotides: 6. Germline assignment: CDR1 SEHNR and CDR2 FQNEAQ (reference sequence). This chain's CDR3 is CASSIGTGWYEQYF. CDR3 DNA sequence: TGTGCCAGCAGCATCGGGACAGGGTGGTACGAGCAGTACTTC.

The chain links TRBV2 to TRBJ2-1; TRBD1 agrees at 7 bases. This CDR3 contains 14 residues. V was clipped by 6 bases and J by 4 bases; unmatched bases: 6. The V gene's germline CDR1 is SNHLY and CDR2 FYNNEI. DNA for the CDR3: TGTGCCAGCAGAGGGGACAGTCTATACAATGAGCAGTTCTTC. Residues: CASRGDSLYNEQFF.

V is TRBV7-9 and J is TRBJ2-5; TRBD2 matches at 9 bases. The CDR3 totals 15 residues. Trimming took 3 bases from V and 5 from J; bases not matched to a gene: 7. Germline V gene lookup returns CDR1 SEHNR and CDR2 FQNEAQ (reference sequence). CDR3 sequence: CASSFGSGRVETQYF. CDR3 DNA: TGTGCCAGCAGCTTCGGTAGCGGGAGAGTCGAGACCCAGTACTTC.

The chain recombines TRBV19 with TRBJ2-3; TRBD2 agrees at 7 bases. CDR1 and CDR2 from the germline V gene are LNHDA and SQIVND (reference sequence). The ends lost 7 bases at V and 2 bases at J; junction bases unmatched: 9. The CDR3 has 15 residues. CDR3 nucleotides: TGTGCCAGTACCTTCGGAGCGGGGCCCACAGATACGCAGTATTTT. It codes for CASTFGAGPTDTQYF.

The chain recombines TRBV7-8 with TRBJ2-7; TRBD2 matches at 13 bases. CDR1 SGHVS and CDR2 FQNEAQ come from the germline V gene. The CDR3 has 15 residues. The ends lost 5 bases at V and 6 bases at J; junction bases unmatched: 7. CDR3 protein: CASSTPGLAGFEQYF. CDR3 sequence (DNA): TGTGCCAGCAGCACTCCGGGACTAGCGGGATTCGAGCAGTACTTC.

The chain combines TRBV5-5 with TRBJ1-2, with D perhaps matching TRBD1 (6 bases). This CDR3 contains 11 residues. The germline gives CDR1 SGHKS, CDR2 YYEKEE (reference sequence). The V end was cut by 1 base, the J end by 8 bases, with 6 bases between. CDR3 DNA sequence: TGTGCCAGCAGCTTGACAGGGGGCTACACCTTC. Translation gives CASSLTGGYTF.

This chain uses TRBV3-1 (or the pseudogene TRBV3-2) with TRBJ2-5; a weak D match, TRBD2 (5 bases). The germline V gene encodes CDR1 LGHDT and CDR2 YNNKEL (reference sequence). V was pared by 5 bases and J by 5 bases, with 9 bases between. The CDR3 has 12 residues. The CDR3 bases are TGTGCCAGCAGCTGGGAGTCGGAGACCCAGTACTTC. Its protein product is CASSWESETQYF.

The rearrangement links TRBV4-1 to TRBJ2-7; D not resolved. In germline, CDR1 is MGHRA, CDR2 YSYEKL. Trimming cost V 0 bases and J 3 bases, with 12 bases left between them. The CDR3 contains 15 residues. CDR3 sequence (DNA): TGCGCCAGCAGCCAAGAAACGTCCAGGAACTACGAGCAGTACTTC. This sequence encodes CASSQETSRNYEQYF.

V and J are TRBV24-1 and TRBJ2-3, with TRBD1 as a possible D gene (5 bases). Trimming removed 12 bases at V and 3 bases at J, with 18 bases between. The germline gives CDR1 KGHDR, CDR2 SFDVKD. This CDR3 region has 14 residues. CDR3 protein: CAPQGRVWTDTQYF. The CDR3, as DNA: TGTGCCCCCCAAGGCAGGGTATGGACAGATACGCAGTATTTT.

The chain recombines TRBV27 with TRBJ2-1; 13 bases line up with TRBD2. CDR3 size: 16 residues. The germline gives CDR1 MNHEY, CDR2 SMNVEV (reference sequence). V trimming: 4 bases; J trimming: 4 bases; junction bases outside the gene matches: 4. The CDR3 DNA follows: TGTGCCAGCAGTTCACAGACTAGCGGGAGGTACAATGAGCAGTTCTTC. Protein: CASSSQTSGRYNEQFF.

This chain joins TRBV18 and TRBJ2-2; D is unresolved. This CDR3 contains 15 residues. CDR1 is KGHSH, CDR2 LQKENI, per germline. With 6 bases removed from V and 4 bases from J, the gap between germline ends came to 15 bases. The CDR3: CASSVRRPGTGELFF. The CDR3 DNA sequence: TGTGCCAGCTCCGTACGGCGGCCCGGCACCGGGGAGCTGTTTTTT.

The V and J genes are TRBV7-9 and TRBJ1-2; no clear D. Trimming removed 0 bases at V and 5 bases at J, with 7 bases between. The CDR3 totals 13 residues. The V gene's germline CDR1 is SEHNR and CDR2 FQNEAQ (reference sequence). The CDR3 DNA reads as TGTGCCAGCAGCTTAGCCCAGGATTATGGCTACACCTTC. This encodes CASSLAQDYGYTF.

The table lists this clone with a few counts. The chain is built from TRBV7-9 and TRBJ2-1; D might be TRBD2 (6 bases). CDR3 length equals 14 residues. The germline CDR1 and CDR2 sequences are SEHNR and FQNEAQ (reference sequence). The ends were cut back, 2 bases at V and 8 bases at J, with 13 bases in the middle. This CDR3 is CASSLSREAYEQFF. The CDR3 region has the DNA TGTGCCAGCAGCTTAAGTAGGGAGGCCTATGAGCAGTTCTTC.

In this sample, this clone turned up a few times. This sequence joins TRBV27 and TRBJ1-2; 8 bases are shared with TRBD1. The CDR3 covers 13 residues. Germline V lookup: CDR1 MNHEY, CDR2 SMNVEV (reference sequence). V shed 10 bases, J shed 4 bases, and the junction held 8 bases outside the gene matches. In DNA, the CDR3 is TGTGCCACGTATGACAGGGGAGGCTATGGCTACACCTTC. It encodes CATYDRGGYGYTF.

This clone was counted once. This chain joins TRBV3-1 (or the pseudogene TRBV3-2) and TRBJ2-3; 11 positions match TRBD2. The V gene end was trimmed by 0 bases and the J gene end by 4 bases; junction bases not matched to a gene: 6. The CDR3 loop spans 17 amino acids. The germline CDR1 and CDR2 sequences are LGHDT and YNNKEL (reference sequence). The CDR3 loop is CASSQEGSGRAADTQYF. DNA of the CDR3: TGTGCCAGCAGCCAAGAAGGTAGCGGGAGGGCCGCAGATACGCAGTATTTT.

The chain is built from TRBV4-1 and TRBJ1-5, with D perhaps matching TRBD1 (5 bases). This CDR3 has 14 amino acids. Germline CDR1 is MGHRA and CDR2 is YSYEKL. The germline V and J ends were trimmed by 1 base and 5 bases, with 9 bases remaining between them. The CDR3 loop reads CASSQVGGYQPQHF. CDR3 in DNA: TGCGCCAGCAGCCAAGTCGGGGGATATCAGCCCCAGCATTTT.

Only a few counts were recorded for this clone. The V call is TRBV6-1, the J call TRBJ2-2; D not certain. The V end was cut by 6 bases, the J end by 2 bases, with 7 bases between. This CDR3 contains 13 residues. Germline lookup yields CDR1 MNHNS and CDR2 SASEGT. CDR3 sequence reads: CASSSPNTGELFF. Here the CDR3 DNA reads TGTGCCAGCAGCTCCCCCAACACCGGGGAGCTGTTTTTT.

V is TRBV7-2 and J is TRBJ2-5; D is perhaps TRBD2 (5 bases). The CDR3 runs 15 residues. With 2 bases removed from V and 2 bases from J, the gap between germline ends came to 12 bases. CDR1 and CDR2 from the germline V gene are SGHTA and FQGNSA. The CDR3 nucleotides are TGTGCCAGCAGCTTACAAAGCGGCGTTCAAGAGACCCAGTACTTC. It specifies CASSLQSGVQETQYF. Full variable domain (rest looked up from reference TRBV7-2 and TRBJ2-5): GAGVSQSPSNKVTEKGKDVELRCDPISGHTALYWYRQSLGQGLEFLIYFQGNSAPDKSGLPSDRFSAERTGGSVSTLTIQRTQQEDSAVYLCASSLQSGVQETQYFGPGTRLLVL.

CDR3 bases: TGTGCCAGTACCCCTGGACAGGGTAACTATGGCTACACCTTC. Its translation: CASTPGQGNYGYTF. The J gene is TRBJ1-2, the V gene TRBV19, with 8 bases aligning to TRBD1. The CDR3 consists of 14 residues. Germline trimming cut 7 bases from V and 1 base from J; bases unmatched to any gene: 5. Germline loops: CDR1 LNHDA, CDR2 SQIVND (reference sequence).

The chain recombines TRBV14 with TRBJ2-1; TRBD2 agrees at 10 bases. J was trimmed by 7 bases and V by 4 bases; bases with no gene match: 13. The CDR3 sequence is 17 residues long. Germline CDR1 reads SGHDN; CDR2 reads FVKESK. The CDR3 protein is CASSPQNLAGVNNEQFF. CDR3 sequence (DNA): TGTGCCAGCAGCCCTCAAAACCTAGCGGGAGTAAATAATGAGCAGTTCTTC.

The chain is built from TRBV28 and TRBJ2-1, with a weak D call TRBD2 (6 bases). The germline gives CDR1 MDHEN, CDR2 SYDVKM. The CDR3 spans 15 residues. The V gene lost 3 bases and the J gene lost 4 bases, with 13 bases spanning the gap. This CDR3 is CASSLGGRRYNEQFF. CDR3 in DNA: TGTGCCAGCAGTTTGGGGGGTCGACGGTACAATGAGCAGTTCTTC.